The source of this TCR beta chain is a study of T cells after yellow fever vaccination. Overall study results and limits: There was a small share of clonotypes that showed up in both the CD4 and CD8 compartments. Post-booster repertoires again held most primary-vaccination clones (roughly 96% CD4, roughly 88% CD8). The presence of abundant clonotypes contaminating from the bulk population was possible in FACS-sorted repertoires.

For TCR, cDNA came from 5'RACE template switching, which added a universal primer site and UMIs. Each CDR3 protein gets one entry after TCRdb re-called the 5' RACE reads with MiXCR. Of about 240,000 distinct CDR3 sequences listed, 6% to 7.5% are singletons. About this clonotype itself: What it binds is not known.

There are 13 residues in the CDR3. V was clipped by 8 bases and J by 8 bases, with 18 bases between them. The specimen comprised CD4+ T cells sorted from PBMCs, sampled 15 days after the yellow fever booster vaccination. The chain carries TRBV12-3 or TRBV12-4 and TRBJ1-1; D remains unclear. The sequence came from a man aged 30 to 45 who received the YFV17D yellow fever vaccine. The CDR3 nucleotides read TGTGCCAGCCGATCCCTCCAGGCCGGGGAAGCTTTCTTT. As protein: CASRSLQAGEAFF.